This TCR beta chain was obtained from a study of shared clonotypes between healthy human individuals. The repertoire was sequenced with immunoSEQ multiplex PCR; TCRdb's copy has only in-frame clones and lacks some. The sample records over a million clones, approximately 98.5% being singletons. CDR1 is LNHNV and CDR2 is YYDKDF in the germline V gene (reference sequence). CDR3 length equals 15 residues. Trimming stripped 2 bases from V and 0 bases from J, with 11 bases between. The TCR sequence derives from a man aged 25 to 40 in good health. V and J are TRBV15 and TRBJ2-7; possibly TRBD1 for D (5 bases). The material sequenced was naive CD4+ T cells sorted from blood. The subset denotes: CD45RA+ positively selected. CDR3 bases: TGTGCCACCAGCAGAAGGGGTCAGGTCTCCTACGAGCAGTACTTC. It codes for CATSRRGQVSYEQYF.